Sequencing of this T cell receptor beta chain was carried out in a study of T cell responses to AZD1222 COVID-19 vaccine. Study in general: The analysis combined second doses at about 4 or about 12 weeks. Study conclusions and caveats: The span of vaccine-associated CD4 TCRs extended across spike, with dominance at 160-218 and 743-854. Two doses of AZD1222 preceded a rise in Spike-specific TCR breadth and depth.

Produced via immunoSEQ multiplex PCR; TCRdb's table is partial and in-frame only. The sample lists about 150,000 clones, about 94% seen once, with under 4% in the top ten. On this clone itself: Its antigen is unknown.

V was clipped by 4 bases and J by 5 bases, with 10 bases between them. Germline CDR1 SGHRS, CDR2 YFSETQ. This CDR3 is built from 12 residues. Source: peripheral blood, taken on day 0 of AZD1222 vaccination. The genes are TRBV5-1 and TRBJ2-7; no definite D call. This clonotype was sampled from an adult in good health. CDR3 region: CASSPDGDEQYF. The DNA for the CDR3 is TGCGCCAGCAGCCCGGACGGCGACGAGCAGTACTTC.